This T cell receptor (beta chain) was recorded in a study of cytomegalovirus exposure and HLA in healthy donors. General study results and limits: According to a later analysis, most TCR beta chains associated with CMV appeared HLA-restricted. Investigators reported over 150 TCR beta chains as tied to cytomegalovirus.

Primers for the PCR totalled 60 Vbeta and 13 Jbeta. Sequenced by immunoSEQ multiplex PCR; TCRdb stores in-frame clones only, minus some. The table has approximately 80,000 clones, around four fifths seen once. The CDR3 is 16 residues long. V shed 2 bases, J shed 4 bases, and the junction held 5 bases outside the gene matches. CDR1 and CDR2 from the germline V gene are LGHNT and FRNRAP. Concerning this clone: Its target is not known.

These donors, healthy bone marrow donors, were studied. The clonotype originates from a male donor in good health and CMV-seropositive. The material sequenced was PBMCs. The gene calls are TRBV12-5 and TRBJ2-1; 10 nucleotides align to TRBD2. In DNA, the CDR3 is TGTGCTAGTGGTTTGAGTCTAGCGGGAGATTACAATGAGCAGTTCTTC. Translation gives CASGLSLAGDYNEQFF.